Listed below are T cell receptor beta chains from one sample, sequenced in a study of T-cell reconstitution after alpha-beta-depleted transplantation in children. TCRdb fed the PCR reads into MiXCR, producing one record per CDR3 protein. The top ten clones hold about a tenth of a sample with 250,000 to 400,000 distinct CDR3 sequences, about a quarter of them seen once. The material sequenced was PBMCs, mostly from graft donor cells, taken 180 days after TCRalphabeta/CD19-depleted stem cell transplant. The source is a male patient younger than 18 who had a stem cell transplant for acute lymphoblastic leukemia, so the T cells may come from the graft donor. Both conserved end residues are part of each CDR3. The D gene is left open where the match is weak. Size values are once, few and many counts, or a class for expanded clones, and some rows have none.

clone size,J gene,D gene,V gene,CDR3 DNA,CDR3 protein
NA,TRBJ2-3,NA,TRBV6-5,TGTGCCAGCAGTTACCCCTTCCGGGTGGCAGGAGATACGCAGTATTTT,CASSYPFRVAGDTQYF
few,TRBJ2-5,NA,TRBV18,TGTGCCAGCTCACCACAGATTGGACTAATGAGTGTCCAAGAGACCCAGTACTTC,CASSPQIGLMSVQETQYF
NA,TRBJ1-1,NA,TRBV7-9,TGTGCCAGCAGCCCCGGACCTGAAGCTTTCTTT,CASSPGPEAFF
few,TRBJ2-7,NA,TRBV29-1,TGCAGCGTTGAACGGGGGGCCGAGCAGTACTTC,CSVERGAEQYF
NA,TRBJ1-1,NA,TRBV4-1,TGCGCCAGCAGCCAAGATAGGTGGTATAGAGGCACTGAAGCTTTCTTT,CASSQDRWYRGTEAFF
few,TRBJ2-7,NA,TRBV5-1,TGCGCCAGCAGCTTGCTCCAGCGGATTAACTACGAGCAGTACTTC,CASSLLQRINYEQYF
NA,TRBJ2-7,NA,TRBV3-1,TGTGCCAGCAGCCAAGAAGGGGGACTACCCCGCGAGCAGTACTTC,CASSQEGGLPREQYF
many,TRBJ1-4,TRBD1,TRBV6-5,TGTGCCAGCAGTTACCAGGGGGCGAACCAGAATGAAAAACTGTTTTTT,CASSYQGANQNEKLFF
NA,TRBJ2-5,NA,TRBV11-1,TGTGCCAGCAGCTTAGCGTTTTTCGGGGGGCGAAGCCAAGAGACCCAGTACTTC,CASSLAFFGGRSQETQYF
few,TRBJ2-5,NA,TRBV6-2/TRBV6-3,TGTGCCAGCAGTCCCCATTTTTACGACAGGCTTCGGTCACGGGATACGGGGACCCAGTACTTC,CASSPHFYDRLRSRDTGTQYF
many,TRBJ2-3,TRBD1,TRBV5-1,TGCGCCAGCAGCTCACGACAGGGTAAAGGGACAGATACGCAGTATTTT,CASSSRQGKGTDTQYF
few,TRBJ2-4,TRBD1,TRBV6-2/TRBV6-3,TGTGCCAGCAGTCCCCAGATGGACAGGACCTTTGTAGCCAAAAACATTCAGTACTTC,CASSPQMDRTFVAKNIQYF
few,TRBJ2-3,TRBD1,TRBV29-1,TGCAGCACAGGGACAGGGCAGGGAGATACGCAGTATTTT,CSTGTGQGDTQYF
few,TRBJ2-3,NA,TRBV5-8,TGTGCCAGCAGCTTGGACGGCTTCACAGATACGCAGTATTTT,CASSLDGFTDTQYF
NA,TRBJ2-7,TRBD1,TRBV3-1,TGTGCCAGCAGCCAAGAGGGTGGGACAGGGGACCAGTACTTC,CASSQEGGTGDQYF
few,TRBJ2-7,NA,TRBV9,TGTGCCAGCAGCGTAGGATCTGTGACCTACGAGCAGTACTTC,CASSVGSVTYEQYF
NA,TRBJ2-1,NA,TRBV7-6,TGTGCCAGCAGCAACCCGGGGCCTCGCCGGCTCAATGAGCAGTTCTTC,CASSNPGPRRLNEQFF
NA,TRBJ1-6,NA,TRBV7-9,TGTGCCAGCAGCTTAGAGGCCAGGAGGGATAATTCACCCCTCCACTTT,CASSLEARRDNSPLHF
few,TRBJ2-7,TRBD2,TRBV20-1,TGCAGTGCTTGGACTAGCGGGGGATACGAGCAGTACTTC,CSAWTSGGYEQYF
few,TRBJ2-3,TRBD2,TRBV20-1,TGCAGTGCCCCTCGGACTAGCGTCAGCACAGATACGCAGTATTTT,CSAPRTSVSTDTQYF
NA,TRBJ1-2,TRBD1,TRBV11-2,TGTGCCAGCAGCTCTTACGACAGGGGGCCGTACTATGGCTACACCTTC,CASSSYDRGPYYGYTF
few,TRBJ1-1,NA,TRBV20-1,TGCAGTGCTAGAGACGGGCTTTCTGACACTGAAGCTTTCTTT,CSARDGLSDTEAFF
NA,TRBJ1-6,NA,TRBV4-2,TGTGCCAGCAGCCAAGGCCCCTCACCCCTCCACTTT,CASSQGPSPLHF
NA,TRBJ2-3,NA,TRBV10-3,TGTGCCATCAGTGAGCAGTCCCGCGGAGGGGATACGCAGTATTTT,CAISEQSRGGDTQYF
NA,TRBJ2-3,NA,TRBV6-1,TGTGCCAGCAAAACGGCCAGCACAGATACGCAGTATTTT,CASKTASTDTQYF
NA,TRBJ1-6,NA,TRBV9,TGTGCCAGCAGCGTCCGAACGACGGGGGCGTCTTCACCCCTCCACTTT,CASSVRTTGASSPLHF
once,TRBJ1-5,NA,TRBV7-9,TGTGCCAGCTCCGTGGGGCAGGGGAGGAATCAGCCCCAGCATTTT,CASSVGQGRNQPQHF
few,TRBJ1-5,TRBD1,TRBV12-3/TRBV12-4,TGTGCCAGCAGTCCAGGGACAGGCGCCAGGGGCAATCAGCCCCAGCATTTT,CASSPGTGARGNQPQHF